The 21 T cell receptor beta chains reported below all come from one sample, sequenced in a study of T cells in women clearing cervical HPV infection. Sequencing used immunoSEQ multiplex PCR; TCRdb keeps in-frame clones, though not all of them. The record lists around 37,000 clones, of which the ten most abundant hold 6.4%. Input material: blood buffy coat. These receptor sequences come from a woman between 18 and 70 years old with a cervical HPV16 infection that either progressed to CIN3+ or cleared (not recorded which).

As regards this clone: The observed sequence ends 3 residues before the CDR3 terminus, with the missing tail filled in from the germline J gene. The chain is built from TRBV12-3 or TRBV12-4 and TRBJ2-6; D possibly corresponds to TRBD2 (5 bases). Trimming left V 2 bases short and J 4 bases short, with 9 bases between. The CDR3 covers 15 residues. CDR3 residues: CASSLPGVGANVLTF. The CDR3 bases that were read are TGTGCCAGCAGTTTACCCGGGGTCGGGGCCAACGTC.

Turning to this clone: The CDR3 goes on 3 residues after the read ends, and that part is filled in from the germline J gene. The chain links TRBV11-2 to TRBJ2-7; perhaps TRBD1 as D (6 bases). The V end lost 1 base, the J end lost 2 bases, and 12 bases lay between the germline ends. The CDR3 spans 15 residues. In germline, CDR1 is SGHAT, CDR2 FQNNGV. The CDR3 is CASSLGPGATYEQYF. The sequenced CDR3 bases are TGTGCCAGCAGCTTAGGACCAGGGGCAACCTACGAG.

A word on this clone: The read stops 3 residues short of the end of the CDR3; the missing end is completed from the germline J gene. The chain uses TRBV7-2 and TRBJ2-7; no firm D call. The germline CDR1 and CDR2 sequences are SGHTA and FQGNSA. The CDR3 contains 12 residues. Trimming pared 5 bases from V and 4 bases from J, leaving 9 bases between. CDR3 protein: CASSPGGYEQYF. The CDR3 bases that were read are TGTGCCAGCAGCCCAGGTGGATACGAG.

In regard to this clone: The read comes to an end 3 residues before the CDR3 does, leaving the germline J gene to fill in the end. The genes are TRBV30 and TRBJ1-1; D is unclear. The V end was cut by 3 bases, the J end by 3 bases, with 11 bases between. The V gene's germline CDR1 is GTSNPN and CDR2 SVGIG (reference sequence). The length of the CDR3 is 13 residues. CDR3 protein: CAWRIRLDTEAFF. The CDR3 DNA, read in part, is TGTGCCTGGAGGATCAGGTTGGACACTGAA.

About this clone itself: The read comes to an end 3 residues before the CDR3 does, leaving the germline J gene to fill in the end. The gene calls are TRBV7-2 and TRBJ2-3; 10 bases are shared with TRBD1. With V trimmed by 5 bases and J by 4 bases, 6 bases remained unmatched. This CDR3 contains 15 residues. Germline CDR1 SGHTA, CDR2 FQGNSA. The CDR3 is CASSPGQGWADTQYF. The part of the CDR3 DNA that was read is TGTGCCAGCAGCCCGGGACAGGGGTGGGCAGATACG.

Regarding this clone: The read gets to within 3 residues of the CDR3 end, and the germline J gene fills in the rest. The V call is TRBV29-1, the J call TRBJ2-3; 10 positions agree with TRBD2. V was pared by 7 bases and J by 4 bases, with 8 bases of the junction left unmatched. The CDR3 has 14 residues. Germline loops: CDR1 SQVTM, CDR2 ANQGSEA. CDR3 DNA, as far as it was read: TGCAGCGCACCTAGCGGGAGCGGTGCAGATACG. Translation: CSAPSGSGADT. The full CDR3 protein reads CSAPSGSGADTQYF.

As for this clone: The read comes to an end 3 residues before the CDR3 does, leaving the germline J gene to fill in the end. The chain recombines TRBV7-2 with TRBJ1-2, with TRBD1 identical over 7 bases. The CDR3 covers 13 residues. CDR1 and CDR2 (germline): SGHTA, FQGNSA. CDR3 DNA (partial): TGTGCCAGCAGCTTCATGACAGGGAAGGGC. Translation gives CASSFMTGKG. The entire CDR3 protein is CASSFMTGKGYTF.

As for this clone: The read comes to an end 3 residues before the CDR3 does, leaving the germline J gene to fill in the end. The rearrangement joins TRBV6-1 to TRBJ2-2; D uncertain. The CDR3 runs 14 residues. Germline CDR1 and CDR2: MNHNS and SASEGT. The chain's CDR3 is CASSDWQNNEKLFF. The CDR3 bases that were read are TGTGCCAGCAGTGATTGGCAAAACAATGAAAAG.

In regard to this clone: The CDR3 end is not reached by the read, which stops 3 residues before it; the germline J gene fills it in. The gene calls are TRBV11-1 and TRBJ2-7, with 7 bases that match TRBD1. The V segment lost 5 bases and the J segment 3 bases; nucleotides outside the gene matches: 4. CDR3 length: 13 residues. CDR1 and CDR2 from the germline V gene are SGHAT and FQDESV (reference sequence). Incomplete CDR3 DNA: TGTGCCAGCAGCCCGACAGGGATCTACGAG. Amino acids: CASSPTGIYE. In full, the CDR3 reads CASSPTGIYEQYF. The full variable domain, with the rest looked up from reference TRBV11-1 and TRBJ2-7, is EAEVAQSPRYKITEKSQAVAFWCDPISGHATLYWYRQILGQGPELLVQFQDESVVDDSQLPKDRFSAERLKGVDSTLKIQPAELGDSAMYLCASSPTGIYEQYFGPGTRLTVT.

Comments on this clone: The read finishes 3 residues shy of the CDR3 end, and the germline J gene is used to complete it. The rearrangement joins TRBV29-1 to TRBJ2-1, with 10 bases matching TRBD2. CDR3 length equals 16 residues. V trimming: 4 bases; J trimming: 6 bases; junction bases outside the gene matches: 12. CDR1 SQVTM and CDR2 ANQGSEA come from the germline V gene. The DNA read from the CDR3 is TGCAGCGTTGTTTTGTTTGGGCTAGCGGGGGCCAATGAG. The encoded protein is CSVVLFGLAGANE. In full, the CDR3 reads CSVVLFGLAGANEQFF.

With respect to this clone: The read ends 3 residues before the CDR3 terminus; that terminus is restored from the germline J gene. V gene TRBV18 combines with J gene TRBJ2-3, with TRBD2 matching 7 bases. The CDR3 is 14 residues long. Germline loops: CDR1 KGHSH, CDR2 LQKENI. Partial CDR3 DNA: TGTGCCAGCTCCGCCGGGGTGGGAGGGCAGCCG. Translating it yields CASSAGVGGQP. In full, the CDR3 is CASSAGVGGQPQYF.

As for this clone: The DNA ends 3 residues before the CDR3 does, and the rest of the CDR3 is filled in from the germline J gene. The chain is built from TRBV11-2 and TRBJ2-3; D not certain. This CDR3 has 14 amino acids. The ends were cut back, 1 base at V and 2 bases at J, with 7 bases in the middle. Germline V gene data show CDR1 as SGHAT and CDR2 as FQNNGV. The CDR3 sequence: CASSLVGTTDTQYF. The sequenced part of the CDR3 DNA is TGTGCCAGCAGCTTAGTGGGCACCACAGATACG.

Details on this clone: The CDR3 goes on 3 residues after the read ends, and that part is filled in from the germline J gene. The V call is TRBV20-1, the J call TRBJ2-1; 8 bases map to TRBD1. Trimming took 5 bases from V and 4 from J; bases not matched to a gene: 13. Germline V gene data show CDR1 as DFQATT and CDR2 as SNEGSKA (reference sequence). This CDR3 has 16 amino acids. Partial CDR3 DNA: TGCAGTGCTGTGACCCTCCCGGGACAGGCTTACAATGAG. Translation: CSAVTLPGQAYNE. In full, the CDR3 is CSAVTLPGQAYNEQFF.

Regarding this clone: The CDR3 is cut off 3 residues early in the read; its end comes from the germline J gene. J is TRBJ2-5 and V is TRBV2; 8 bases are a match to TRBD1. Unmatched junction bases numbered 2, after V lost 7 bases and J lost 4 bases. The germline V gene encodes CDR1 SNHLY and CDR2 FYNNEI. The CDR3 sequence is 12 residues long. The CDR3 is CASIGTGETQYF. The CDR3 bases that were read are TGTGCCAGCATCGGGACAGGAGAGACC.

Concerning this clone itself: The read terminates 3 residues ahead of where the CDR3 ends, so the germline J gene completes it. The chain uses TRBV7-9 and TRBJ1-5; D remains ambiguous. CDR1 SEHNR and CDR2 FQNEAQ come from the germline V gene (reference sequence). V was cut by 2 bases and J by 2 bases, with 7 bases left in between. This CDR3 contains 14 residues. The CDR3 bases that were read are TGTGCCAGCAGCTTAACGGTGGGCAATCAGCCC. Protein: CASSLTVGNQP. The entire CDR3 is CASSLTVGNQPQHF.

Concerning this clone: With the read ending 3 residues before the CDR3 end, the germline J gene is used to fill in that end. The chain joins TRBV19 to TRBJ2-3; D is possibly TRBD1 (6 bases). Germline V CDR1 and CDR2: LNHDA, SQIVND (reference sequence). The CDR3 is 16 amino acids. The CDR3 region is CASSPGTTSFKETQYF. CDR3 DNA (partial): TGTGCCAGTTCCCCCGGGACAACGTCCTTCAAAGAGACG.

A note on this clone: One end of the junction varies from germline; a read error may be responsible. The read falls 3 residues short of the CDR3 end, and the missing part is taken from the germline J gene. This same CDR3 is encoded by further DNA sequences in the sample. V usage is TRBV7-9 and J usage is TRBJ1-3, with a possible D match to TRBD1 (5 bases). The CDR3 has 13 amino acids. Germline V gene lookup returns CDR1 SEHNR and CDR2 FQNEAQ (reference sequence). The CDR3: CASAGKRGNTIYF. CDR3 DNA (partial): TGTGCCAGCGCAGGAAAAAGGGGAAACACG.

About this clone: The CDR3 extends 3 residues past the end of the read, so its final part is completed from the germline J gene. The chain couples TRBV5-1 to TRBJ2-5; 9 bases match TRBD1. The V segment lost 3 bases and the J segment 5 bases; nucleotides outside the gene matches: 11. The CDR3 runs to 16 residues. The V gene's germline CDR1 is SGHRS and CDR2 YFSETQ. This CDR3 reads CASSSDYRGQRETQYF. The part of the CDR3 DNA that was read is TGCGCCAGCAGCTCGGATTACAGGGGGCAGCGGGAGACC.

Notes on this clone: The DNA ends 3 residues before the CDR3 does, and the rest of the CDR3 is filled in from the germline J gene. J is TRBJ2-3 and V is TRBV5-1, with a possible D match to TRBD1 (5 bases). Per germline, CDR1 SGHRS and CDR2 YFSETQ. The CDR3 spans 13 residues. The sequenced part of the CDR3 DNA is TGCGCCAGCAGCTGGTCCAGGGAAGAGACG. Translated, it gives CASSWSREET. The complete CDR3 reads CASSWSREETQYF.

With regard to this clone: The read stops 3 residues short of the end of the CDR3; the missing end is completed from the germline J gene. The V and J genes are TRBV11-2 and TRBJ2-5; D unclear. Germline V gives CDR1 SGHAT, CDR2 FQNNGV. The V gene lost 8 bases and the J gene lost 5 bases, with 21 bases spanning the gap. There are 15 residues in the CDR3. The CDR3 spells CASSQSVSQGETQYF. CDR3 DNA, as far as it was read: TGTGCCAGCTCCCAAAGTGTTTCCCAAGGGGAGACC.

For this clone: The read falls 3 residues short of the CDR3 end, and the missing part is taken from the germline J gene. The V call is TRBV7-2, the J call TRBJ2-7; 7 bases map to TRBD2. With V trimmed by 0 bases and J by 5 bases, 13 bases remained unmatched. CDR3 size: 17 residues. Germline V gene sequence: CDR1 SGHTA, CDR2 FQGNSA. The sequenced part of the CDR3 DNA is TGTGCCAGCAGCTTAGCGACCGGCGGGAGTTATATAAACGAG. Its protein product is CASSLATGGSYINE. The whole CDR3 protein reads CASSLATGGSYINEQYF.